This entry lists 25 T cell receptor beta chains sequenced from one sample in a study of T cells in Graves' hyperthyroidism and ophthalmopathy. RNA transcripts served as the template for amplifying TCR beta CDR3 regions. Primed by the HTBI set, a first-round RT-PCR was run on the TCR CDR3. MiXCR, applied by TCRdb to the multiplex PCR reads, yields one record per CDR3 protein. The sample yields more than 300,000 distinct CDR3 sequences, about 15% seen once. The specimen was blood. The receptors were gathered from a young woman with Graves' ophthalmopathy.

This clonotype was picked up many times. This chain uses TRBV7-6 with TRBJ2-5; D not resolved. Per the germline V gene, CDR1 is SGHVS and CDR2 is FNYEAQ. V was clipped by 10 bases and J by 1 base, with 19 bases between them. This CDR3 contains 15 residues. The CDR3 region is CATKELGIVQETQYF. The CDR3 DNA sequence: TGTGCCACTAAAGAACTGGGAATCGTCCAAGAGACCCAGTACTTC.

This clonotype was seen many times. The rearrangement uses TRBV7-9 and TRBJ1-2; a weak D match, TRBD1 (5 bases). V gave up 3 bases and J gave up 4 bases, with 6 bases separating them. The CDR3 runs to 12 residues. Germline V lookup: CDR1 SEHNR, CDR2 FQNEAQ (reference sequence). CDR3 nucleotides: TGTGCCAGCAGCTTCGACAGCTATGGCTACACCTTC. It yields the protein CASSFDSYGYTF.

The genes are TRBV7-9 and TRBJ1-1; D gene unclear. Germline lookup yields CDR1 SEHNR and CDR2 FQNEAQ (reference sequence). V was shortened by 1 base and J by 8 bases, with 8 bases between the two germline ends. CDR3 length equals 12 residues. This CDR3 is CASSLGSNEAFF. The CDR3 nucleotides are TGTGCCAGCAGCTTAGGATCAAACGAAGCTTTCTTT.

This clonotype was seen ten or more times. This sequence joins TRBV27 and TRBJ1-3; TRBD1 matches 7 bases. Germline V CDR1 and CDR2: MNHEY, SMNVEV (reference sequence). V lost 5 bases to trimming and J lost 4 bases; unmatched junction nucleotides: 17. CDR3 size: 18 residues. CDR3 coding DNA: TGTGCCAGCAGTAGATCGGGACAGCAGAGTCTAAGCGGAAACACCATATATTTT. Its protein product is CASSRSGQQSLSGNTIYF.

The genes are TRBV4-1 and TRBJ1-1; D remains unclear. In germline, CDR1 is MGHRA, CDR2 YSYEKL. Trimming stripped 5 bases from V and 5 bases from J, with 18 bases between. CDR3 length: 15 residues. CDR3 sequence (DNA): TGCGCCAGCAGCGAACCTGGACGGGTTGGGACTGAAGCTTTCTTT. Translated: CASSEPGRVGTEAFF.

This clonotype has a count of ten or more. The J gene is TRBJ1-2, the V gene TRBV2; a weak D match, TRBD1 (5 bases). Deletions cut 6 bases from V and 6 bases from J, with 29 bases between. Germline V gives CDR1 SNHLY, CDR2 FYNNEI. The CDR3 covers 18 residues. The CDR3 DNA reads as TGTGCCAGCAGCCCACGTTACAGGACAAACCACCTTAGCGATGGCTACACCTTC. As protein: CASSPRYRTNHLSDGYTF.

The chain joins TRBV24-1 to TRBJ2-3; possibly TRBD2 for D (5 bases). This CDR3 contains 16 residues. The germline V gene encodes CDR1 KGHDR and CDR2 SFDVKD. V was pared by 1 base and J by 4 bases, with 14 bases between. The CDR3, as DNA: TGTGCCACCAGTGATTTATCCGGGGTCGGGGCAGATACGCAGTATTTT. Protein: CATSDLSGVGADTQYF.

This clonotype occurred many times. V and J are TRBV2 and TRBJ2-3; D is perhaps TRBD1 (6 bases). The germline V gene has CDR1 SNHLY and CDR2 FYNNEI. This CDR3 comprises 15 residues. V dropped 5 bases and J dropped 2 bases, with 14 bases sitting between them. This CDR3 reads CASSPGTTITDTQYF. CDR3 sequence (DNA): TGTGCCAGCAGTCCCGGGACAACAATCACAGATACGCAGTATTTT.

At least ten counts were recorded for this clonotype. CDR3 coding DNA: TGCAGTGCTAGAGCAGACAGAGCGAACACTGAAGCTTTCTTT. Residues: CSARADRANTEAFF. The rearrangement joins TRBV20-1 to TRBJ1-1; the D gene is possibly TRBD1 (5 bases). This CDR3 has 14 amino acids. Trimming left V 1 base short and J 1 base short, with 10 bases between. The germline gives CDR1 DFQATT, CDR2 SNEGSKA (reference sequence).

This clonotype was picked up many times. The chain combines TRBV6-1 with TRBJ1-1, with a tentative D call TRBD1 (5 bases). V lost 1 base, J lost 3 bases, and 15 bases lay in between. The germline gives CDR1 MNHNS, CDR2 SASEGT. The CDR3 length is 16 residues. The CDR3 loop is CASSEGAGGLDTEAFF. CDR3 DNA sequence: TGTGCCAGCAGTGAAGGCGCGGGGGGTTTGGACACTGAAGCTTTCTTT.

The table lists this clonotype with many counts. J is TRBJ2-5 and V is TRBV28; D is unresolved. Per germline, CDR1 MDHEN and CDR2 SYDVKM. The CDR3 runs 13 residues. The V end was cut by 7 bases, the J end by 1 base, with 10 bases between. The CDR3 nucleotides read TGTGCCAGCACCCCTTATGTCCAAGAGACCCAGTACTTC. This gives the protein CASTPYVQETQYF.

With respect to this clonotype: This may be a read error, as it is one base from a much larger clone. The V call is TRBV28, the J call TRBJ2-5, with 7 nucleotides matching TRBD2. Germline CDR1 and CDR2: MDHEN and SYDVKM. J gave up 3 bases and V 4 bases, and 11 bases lay outside the gene matches. This CDR3 spans 16 amino acids. The CDR3 protein is CASSSTGGVGEETQYF. The CDR3 DNA reads TGTGCCAGCAGTTCCACGGGGGGAGTTGGTGAAGAGACCCAGTACTTC.

For this clonotype: A much larger clone is a single base away; this may be a read error. The rearrangement joins TRBV6-1 to TRBJ2-7; 10 bases fit TRBD1. This CDR3 spans 14 amino acids. Germline CDR1 and CDR2: MNHNS and SASEGT. The CDR3 loop is CVSRARDRGYEQYF. CDR3 bases: TGTGTCAGCAGAGCCCGGGACAGGGGCTACGAGCAGTACTTC.

Many counts were recorded for this clonotype. The chain joins TRBV6-1 to TRBJ2-6; TRBD2 is a possible D gene (6 bases). V was cut by 5 bases and J by 0 bases, with 17 bases left in between. The CDR3 has 18 amino acids. Germline V gene lookup returns CDR1 MNHNS and CDR2 SASEGT. The CDR3 bases are TGTGCCAGCAGTTCACCCGGGACGGACTACTCTGGGGCCAACGTCCTGACTTTC. Translation gives CASSSPGTDYSGANVLTF.

This clonotype was detected ten times or more. CDR3 coding DNA: TGCGCCAGCAGCTTGGAACAGGCCCCCTACGAGCAGTACTTC. Translating gives CASSLEQAPYEQYF. The chain couples TRBV5-1 to TRBJ2-7; TRBD1 is a possible D gene (5 bases). V dropped 0 bases and J dropped 2 bases, with 9 bases sitting between them. The CDR3 spans 14 residues. Germline V gene lookup returns CDR1 SGHRS and CDR2 YFSETQ.

This clonotype was recorded a few times. The rearrangement uses TRBV19 and TRBJ1-4; 8 bases match TRBD1. The germline CDR1 and CDR2 sequences are LNHDA and SQIVND (reference sequence). The CDR3 extends over 15 amino acids. V gave up 8 bases and J gave up 5 bases; unmatched junction bases: 10. The CDR3 is CASGPRDRKNEKLFF. Written as DNA, the CDR3 is TGTGCCAGTGGACCTAGGGACAGGAAAAATGAAAAACTGTTTTTT.

Notes on this clonotype: A much larger clone is a single base away; this may be a read error. The chain has TRBV20-1 and TRBJ1-2; D remains unclear. Germline V gene sequence: CDR1 DFQATT, CDR2 SNEGSKA (reference sequence). Trimming left V 6 bases short and J 10 bases short, with 21 bases between. The CDR3 contains 13 residues. DNA of the CDR3: TGCAGTGCCGAGCGGGCTCCAGTGAAAGTCTACACCTTC. Residues: CSAERAPVKVYTF.

The rearrangement joins TRBV2 to TRBJ2-5; D is undetermined. The CDR3 extends over 14 amino acids. V was cut by 4 bases and J by 1 base, with 10 bases left in between. Per germline, CDR1 SNHLY and CDR2 FYNNEI. This chain's CDR3 is CASSADGPQETQYF. The CDR3 DNA reads as TGTGCCAGCAGTGCGGACGGGCCCCAAGAGACCCAGTACTTC. The whole variable domain, filled in from reference TRBV2 and TRBJ2-5, reads EPEVTQTPSHQVTQMGQEVILRCVPISNHLYFYWYRQILGQKVEFLVSFYNNEISEKSEIFDDQFSVERPDGSNFTLKIRSTKLEDSAMYFCASSADGPQETQYFGPGTRLLVL.

The chain is built from TRBV9 and TRBJ2-5, with 14 bases lining up with TRBD2. CDR3 length equals 17 residues. Germline CDR1 reads SGDLS; CDR2 reads YYNGEE. Unmatched junction bases numbered 9, after V lost 4 bases and J lost 4 bases. CDR3 bases: TGTGCCAGCAGCTCTCGGACTAGCGGGGGGTTCGCAGAGACCCAGTACTTC. Amino acid sequence: CASSSRTSGGFAETQYF.

This clonotype was counted many times. J is TRBJ1-1 and V is TRBV12-3 or TRBV12-4; D is perhaps TRBD1 (5 bases). Trimming left V 3 bases short and J 4 bases short, with 15 bases between. The CDR3 runs to 15 residues. In nucleotides, the CDR3 is TGTGCCAGCAGTTTCCCAAGACGGGGCCCCACTGAAGCTTTCTTT. Translated, it gives CASSFPRRGPTEAFF.

This clonotype was seen many times. The V call is TRBV29-1, the J call TRBJ2-7; 10 bases are shared with TRBD1. V lost 5 bases, J lost 2 bases, and 6 bases stayed unmatched. Germline V CDR1 and CDR2: SQVTM, ANQGSEA. The CDR3 sequence is 14 residues long. The CDR3: CSVQGTGDPYEQYF. The CDR3 bases are TGCAGCGTTCAAGGGACAGGGGATCCCTACGAGCAGTACTTC.

In the case of this clonotype: Being one base from a much bigger clone, this may be a read error. The chain has TRBV7-9 and TRBJ1-4, with D hard to call. Germline CDR1 SEHNR, CDR2 FQNEAQ (reference sequence). The CDR3 extends over 17 amino acids. The CDR3 reads CASSLGPPAGSGEELFF. The DNA of the CDR3 is TGTGCCAGCAGCTTAGGACCCCCGGCGGGTAGCGGTGAAGAACTGTTTTTT.

This clonotype showed up many times. The V and J genes are TRBV5-1 and TRBJ2-7, with a tentative D call TRBD1 (6 bases). V was shortened by 0 bases and J by 5 bases, with 15 bases between the two germline ends. The CDR3 totals 15 residues. CDR1 is SGHRS and CDR2 is YFSETQ in the germline V gene. The CDR3: CASSLVGARMHEQYF. CDR3 coding DNA: TGCGCCAGCAGCTTGGTGGGGGCGCGGATGCACGAGCAGTACTTC.

This clonotype was seen at least ten times. V gene TRBV3-1 combines with J gene TRBJ1-6; 8 bases map to TRBD1. V was pared by 4 bases and J by 8 bases, with 16 bases of the junction left unmatched. The germline V gene has CDR1 LGHDT and CDR2 YNNKEL (reference sequence). This CDR3 has 18 amino acids. The CDR3 DNA reads TGTGCCAGCAGCCGACTAACTAGGGGGACAGGATTTTATTCACCCCTCCACTTT. Residues: CASSRLTRGTGFYSPLHF.

This clonotype was picked up a small number of times. The rearrangement links TRBV2 to TRBJ2-7; 8 nucleotides line up with TRBD1. CDR3 size: 12 residues. J was trimmed by 4 bases and V by 7 bases; bases with no gene match: 3. CDR1 and CDR2 from the germline V gene are SNHLY and FYNNEI. CDR3 in DNA: TGTGCCAGCATTTACAGGGGGTACGAGCAGTACTTC. Amino acids: CASIYRGYEQYF.